The 14 T cell receptor beta chains below come from one sample, sequenced in a study of cytomegalovirus exposure and HLA in healthy donors (dated by TCRdb to 2016 to 2017). The library was obtained by the immunoSEQ multiplex PCR assay. The multiplex PCR relied on a mix of 60 forward primers for TCR Vbeta segments and 13 reverse primers for TCR Jbeta segments. Held by TCRdb, this immuneACCESS table contains in-frame sequences only and omits some clones. Under half of the omission traces to an unresolved V gene where checked; the cause of the rest is unknown. The sample has some 200,000 clones on record, around four fifths of them singletons. The top ten clonotypes cover over 2% of the sample. The specimen was PBMCs. These TCRs come from a woman between 50 and 59 years old in good health and CMV-seropositive.

The chain recombines TRBV5-1 with TRBJ2-3, with 10 bases that match TRBD2. The V and J ends lost 4 bases and 5 bases, in that order; junction bases with no gene match: 13. CDR1 is SGHRS, CDR2 YFSETQ, per germline. This CDR3 has 17 amino acids. The CDR3 is CASSAKVSGGVGDTQYF. CDR3 sequence (DNA): TGCGCCAGCAGCGCTAAGGTCAGCGGGGGGGTAGGAGATACGCAGTATTTT.

This chain connects TRBV27 to TRBJ2-5; TRBD2 might be the D (6 bases). The CDR3 is made up of 13 amino acids. Trimming stripped 10 bases from V and 1 base from J, with 13 bases between. Germline loops: CDR1 MNHEY, CDR2 SMNVEV (reference sequence). In nucleotides, the CDR3 is TGTGCCACCATGAGCGGGCTCCAAGAGACCCAGTACTTC. This gives the protein CATMSGLQETQYF.

This chain links TRBV7-2 with TRBJ1-5; no clear D. The germline V gene has CDR1 SGHTA and CDR2 FQGNSA. CDR3 length equals 12 residues. Trimming cost V 2 bases and J 7 bases, with 6 bases left between them. The CDR3 DNA is TGTGCCAGCAGCTTAATGAGGCAGCCCCAGCATTTT. Residues: CASSLMRQPQHF.

V is TRBV6-5 and J is TRBJ1-2; D may be TRBD1 (6 bases). This CDR3 has 13 amino acids. The V end lost 4 bases, the J end lost 6 bases, and 12 bases lay between the germline ends. The germline V gene encodes CDR1 MNHEY and CDR2 SVGAGI. The CDR3 reads CASSWDTKHGYTF. The CDR3 DNA is TGTGCCAGCAGTTGGGACACCAAACATGGCTACACCTTC.

The gene calls are TRBV6-1 and TRBJ2-7; 9 bases line up with TRBD1. Germline values: CDR1 MNHNS, CDR2 SASEGT. Trimming took 7 bases from V and 6 from J; bases not matched to a gene: 13. This CDR3 is 15 amino acids long. The CDR3 here is CASTRDGGQGGEQYF. The CDR3 coding sequence is TGTGCCAGCACCCGAGATGGGGGACAGGGAGGCGAGCAGTACTTC.

This chain links TRBV6-1 with TRBJ2-1, with TRBD2 identical over 13 bases. The J segment lost 9 bases and the V segment lost 1 base, leaving 3 bases of the junction unmatched. The CDR3 has 15 residues. CDR1 is MNHNS, CDR2 SASEGT, per germline. CDR3 DNA: TGTGCCAGCAGTGAAGAACTAGCGGGGGGGCTTGAGCAGTTCTTC. Encoded protein: CASSEELAGGLEQFF.

The rearrangement links TRBV11-2 to TRBJ2-1, with D tentatively TRBD2 (5 bases). The CDR3 covers 15 residues. The V end was cut by 2 bases, the J end by 4 bases, with 12 bases between. Germline CDR1 is SGHAT and CDR2 is FQNNGV. Written as DNA, the CDR3 is TGTGCCAGCAGCTTACAGCTACGGGGTTACAATGAGCAGTTCTTC. Protein product: CASSLQLRGYNEQFF.

J is TRBJ2-2 and V is TRBV2; 10 bases are shared with TRBD2. Unmatched junction bases numbered 5, after V lost 6 bases and J lost 1 base. Germline V gene data show CDR1 as SNHLY and CDR2 as FYNNEI. The CDR3 totals 16 residues. The CDR3 DNA sequence: TGTGCCAGCAGCAATGGACTAGCGGAGAACACCGGGGAGCTGTTTTTT. This translates into CASSNGLAENTGELFF.

In its sample, this clone was seen once. This CDR3 reads CASSPPGGEAFF. CDR3 bases: TGTGCCAGCAGCCCGCCCGGGGGTGAAGCTTTCTTT. The chain couples TRBV6-5 to TRBJ1-1; maybe TRBD1 (5 bases). The CDR3 runs to 12 residues. The V end was cut by 6 bases, the J end by 7 bases, with 12 bases between. Germline loops: CDR1 MNHEY, CDR2 SVGAGI.

This chain uses TRBV5-5 with TRBJ1-3; D might be TRBD1 (5 bases). The CDR3 totals 16 residues. Trimming left V 0 bases short and J 1 base short, with 11 bases between. Per the germline V gene, CDR1 is SGHKS and CDR2 is YYEKEE (reference sequence). For the CDR3, the DNA is TGTGCCAGCAGCTTGGCGGGACTAATTTCTGGAAACACCATATATTTT. The encoded protein is CASSLAGLISGNTIYF.

This chain links TRBV6-5 with TRBJ2-3; D not certain. V lost 7 bases, J lost 6 bases, and 8 bases lay in between. This CDR3 has 11 residues. Germline CDR1 and CDR2: MNHEY and SVGAGI. The CDR3 here is CASTLRDTQYF. In nucleotides, the CDR3 is TGTGCCAGCACCCTGCGGGATACGCAGTATTTT.

This clone was seen a few times. CDR3 sequence: CASSDTLTGGYTF. As DNA, the CDR3 is TGTGCCAGCAGTGACACCCTTACGGGAGGCTACACCTTC. V usage is TRBV2 and J usage is TRBJ1-2; D call uncertain. The CDR3 is 13 residues long. Germline loops: CDR1 SNHLY, CDR2 FYNNEI. Trimming left V 3 bases short and J 8 bases short, with 13 bases between.

J is TRBJ1-2 and V is TRBV5-1; TRBD1 matches 8 bases. V lost 4 bases and J lost 0; bases outside the gene matches: 5. Germline CDR1 is SGHRS and CDR2 is YFSETQ. This CDR3 is built from 15 residues. Here the CDR3 reads CASSLTGEANYGYTF. The CDR3 nucleotides are TGCGCCAGCAGCCTGACAGGGGAGGCTAACTATGGCTACACCTTC.

The chain combines TRBV15 with TRBJ1-3; D is unclear. The germline V and J ends were trimmed by 0 bases and 1 base, with 7 bases remaining between them. There are 15 residues in the CDR3. The germline gives CDR1 LNHNV, CDR2 YYDKDF (reference sequence). The CDR3 region is CATSRDVLSGNTIYF. The CDR3 DNA follows: TGTGCCACCAGCAGAGATGTGCTATCTGGAAACACCATATATTTT.